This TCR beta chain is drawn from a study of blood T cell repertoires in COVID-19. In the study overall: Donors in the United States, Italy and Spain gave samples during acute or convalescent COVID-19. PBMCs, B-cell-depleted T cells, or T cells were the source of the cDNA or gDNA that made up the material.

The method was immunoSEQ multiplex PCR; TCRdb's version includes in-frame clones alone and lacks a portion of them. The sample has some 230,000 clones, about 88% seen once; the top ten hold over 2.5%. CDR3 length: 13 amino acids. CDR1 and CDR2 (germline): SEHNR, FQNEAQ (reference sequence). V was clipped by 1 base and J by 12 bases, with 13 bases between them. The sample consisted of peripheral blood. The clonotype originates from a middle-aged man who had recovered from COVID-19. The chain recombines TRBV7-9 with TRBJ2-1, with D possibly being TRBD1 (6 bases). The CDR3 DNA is TGTGCCAGCAGCTTAGAACAGGGCTCCGGGCAGTTCTTC. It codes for CASSLEQGSGQFF.